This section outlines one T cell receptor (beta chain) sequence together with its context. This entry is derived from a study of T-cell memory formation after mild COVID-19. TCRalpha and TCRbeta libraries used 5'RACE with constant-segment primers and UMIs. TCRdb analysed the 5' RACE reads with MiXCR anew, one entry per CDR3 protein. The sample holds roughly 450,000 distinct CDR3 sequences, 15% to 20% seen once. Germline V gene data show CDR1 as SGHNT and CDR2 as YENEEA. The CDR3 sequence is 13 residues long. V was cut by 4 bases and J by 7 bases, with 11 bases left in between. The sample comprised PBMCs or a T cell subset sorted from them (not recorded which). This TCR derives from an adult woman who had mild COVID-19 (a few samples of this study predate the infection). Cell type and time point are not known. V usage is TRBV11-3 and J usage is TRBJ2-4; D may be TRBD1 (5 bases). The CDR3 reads CASSSTGRNIQYF. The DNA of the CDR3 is TGTGCCAGCAGCTCAACAGGAAGGAACATTCAGTACTTC. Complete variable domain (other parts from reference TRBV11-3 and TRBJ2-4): EAGVVQSPRYKIIEKKQPVAFWCNPISGHNTLYWYLQNLGQGPELLIRYENEEAVDDSQLPKDRFSAERLKGVDSTLKIQPAELGDSAVYLCASSSTGRNIQYFGAGTRLSVL.